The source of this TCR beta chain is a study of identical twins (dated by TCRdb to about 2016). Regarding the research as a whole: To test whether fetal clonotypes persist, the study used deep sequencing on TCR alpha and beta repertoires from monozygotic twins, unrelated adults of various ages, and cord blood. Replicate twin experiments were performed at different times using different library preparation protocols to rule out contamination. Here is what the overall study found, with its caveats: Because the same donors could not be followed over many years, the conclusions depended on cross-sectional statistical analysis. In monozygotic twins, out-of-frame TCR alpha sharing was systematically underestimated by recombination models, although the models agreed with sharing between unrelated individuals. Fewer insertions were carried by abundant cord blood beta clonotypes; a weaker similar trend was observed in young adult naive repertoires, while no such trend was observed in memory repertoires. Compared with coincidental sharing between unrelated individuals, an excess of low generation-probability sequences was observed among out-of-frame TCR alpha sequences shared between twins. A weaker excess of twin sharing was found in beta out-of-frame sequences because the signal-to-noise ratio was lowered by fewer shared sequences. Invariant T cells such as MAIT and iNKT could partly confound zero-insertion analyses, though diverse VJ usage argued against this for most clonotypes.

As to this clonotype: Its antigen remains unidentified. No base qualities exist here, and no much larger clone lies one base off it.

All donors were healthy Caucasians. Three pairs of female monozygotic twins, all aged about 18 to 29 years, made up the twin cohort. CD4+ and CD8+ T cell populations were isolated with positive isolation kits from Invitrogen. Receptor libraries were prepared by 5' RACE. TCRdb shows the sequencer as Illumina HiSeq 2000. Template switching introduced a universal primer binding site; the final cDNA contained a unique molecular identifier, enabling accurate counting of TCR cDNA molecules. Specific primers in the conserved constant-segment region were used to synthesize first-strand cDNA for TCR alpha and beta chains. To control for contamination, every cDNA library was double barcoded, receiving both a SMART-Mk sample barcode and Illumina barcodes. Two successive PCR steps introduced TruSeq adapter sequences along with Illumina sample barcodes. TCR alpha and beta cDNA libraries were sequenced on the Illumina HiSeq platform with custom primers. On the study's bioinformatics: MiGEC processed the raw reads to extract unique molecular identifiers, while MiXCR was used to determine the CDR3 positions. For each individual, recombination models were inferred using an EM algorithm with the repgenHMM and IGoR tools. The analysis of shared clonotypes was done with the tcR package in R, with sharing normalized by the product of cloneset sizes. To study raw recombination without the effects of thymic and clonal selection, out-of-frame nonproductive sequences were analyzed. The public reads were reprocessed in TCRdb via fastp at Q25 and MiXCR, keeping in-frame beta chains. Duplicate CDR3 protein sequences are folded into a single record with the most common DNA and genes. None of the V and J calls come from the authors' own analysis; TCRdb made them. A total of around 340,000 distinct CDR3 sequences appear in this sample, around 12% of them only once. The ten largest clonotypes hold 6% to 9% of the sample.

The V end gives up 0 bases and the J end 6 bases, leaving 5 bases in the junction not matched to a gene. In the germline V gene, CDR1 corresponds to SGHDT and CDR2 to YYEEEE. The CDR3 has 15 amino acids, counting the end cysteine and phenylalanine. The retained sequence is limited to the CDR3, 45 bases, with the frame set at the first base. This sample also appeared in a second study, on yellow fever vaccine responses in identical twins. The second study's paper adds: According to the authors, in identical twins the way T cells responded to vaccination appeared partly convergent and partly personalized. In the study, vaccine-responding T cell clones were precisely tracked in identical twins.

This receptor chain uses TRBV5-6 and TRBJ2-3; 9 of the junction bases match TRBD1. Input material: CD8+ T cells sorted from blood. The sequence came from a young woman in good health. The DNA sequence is TGTGCCAGCAGCTTGGCGGGACAGGGAGGGGATACGCAGTATTTT. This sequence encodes CASSLAGQGGDTQYF.